This T cell receptor (beta chain) was recorded in a study of technical replicates of blood from a handful of donors. The CDR3 sequence is 14 residues long. V was pared by 6 bases and J by 4 bases, with 16 bases between. CDR1 SGHRS and CDR2 YFSETQ come from the germline V gene. The table came from immunoSEQ multiplex PCR; TCRdb's copy has only in-frame clones and leaves some out. The sample has under 95,000 clones, 90% to 95% seen once. Sequencing was done on a sample of T cells isolated from PBMCs. The sequence was collected from a human donor in good health. J is TRBJ1-2 and V is TRBV5-1, with D perhaps TRBD1 (5 bases). The CDR3 DNA is TGCGCCAGCACCAGGACAAGGGGTGGCTATGGCTACACCTTC. This sequence encodes CASTRTRGGYGYTF.